Below are 20 T cell receptor beta chains sequenced from a single sample in a study of post-analysis software for immune sequencing data. Study outcomes and limitations: The study found TRBV5-6, TRBV5-1 and TRBV20-1 among five TRBV segments more frequent in patients than controls.

Their antigens are not known. cDNA libraries of TCR beta carried unique molecular identifiers. MiXCR, applied by TCRdb to the PCR reads, yields one record per CDR3 protein. Here the sample spans some 690,000 distinct CDR3 sequences, approximately 60% being singletons. Source material: blood. Receptors were obtained from a girl aged 2 to 9 with multiple sclerosis.

In this sample, this clonotype turned up a few times. DNA of the CDR3: TGCAGCGTTGTTCCTACAGGGGTGGGAGATACGCAGTATTTT. Amino acid sequence: CSVVPTGVGDTQYF. The chain has TRBV29-1 and TRBJ2-3; 7 bases are a match to TRBD1. Trimming cost V 4 bases and J 5 bases; bases outside gene matches: 9. Germline V gene sequence: CDR1 SQVTM, CDR2 ANQGSEA. The CDR3 extends over 14 amino acids.

V and J are TRBV5-1 and TRBJ2-1; 9 bases line up with TRBD1. The CDR3 is 15 residues long. V shed 2 bases and J 7 bases; nucleotides not matched to a gene: 7. Germline CDR1 SGHRS, CDR2 YFSETQ. Written as DNA, the CDR3 is TGCGCCAGCAGCTTCGGGACAGGGTATCCAAATGAGCAGTTCTTC. Translated: CASSFGTGYPNEQFF.

The genes are TRBV7-2 and TRBJ2-3; 7 bases agree with TRBD1. V trimming: 5 bases; J trimming: 0 bases; junction bases outside the gene matches: 11. Germline V gene lookup returns CDR1 SGHTA and CDR2 FQGNSA. CDR3 length: 17 amino acids. The CDR3 loop is CASSPYQTGPSTDTQYF. CDR3 in DNA: TGTGCCAGCAGCCCCTACCAGACAGGGCCTAGCACAGATACGCAGTATTTT.

The V call is TRBV2, the J call TRBJ2-5; the D is unclear. The V end lost 7 bases, the J end lost 4 bases, and 4 bases lay between the germline ends. The germline V gene has CDR1 SNHLY and CDR2 FYNNEI. The CDR3 contains 10 residues. This chain's CDR3 is CASTRETQYF. In DNA form, the CDR3 reads TGTGCCAGCACCAGAGAGACCCAGTACTTC.

This chain links TRBV20-1 with TRBJ2-5; 7 bases are shared with TRBD2. Judging by the DNA end, TRBJ2-7 fits better; the J call may be wrong. Germline loops: CDR1 DFQATT, CDR2 SNEGSKA (reference sequence). The CDR3 loop spans 14 amino acids. CDR3 region: CSARVSSGIYEQYF. The CDR3 bases are TGCAGTGCTAGAGTTTCCAGCGGGATCTACGAGCAGTACTTC.

The chain has TRBV11-2 and TRBJ1-6; TRBD1 aligns across 11 bases. Germline V lookup: CDR1 SGHAT, CDR2 FQNNGV. V shed 1 base and J 7 bases; nucleotides not matched to a gene: 0. This CDR3 has 15 residues. The CDR3 reads CASSLGDRGNSPLHF. The CDR3, as DNA: TGTGCCAGCAGCTTAGGGGACAGGGGGAATTCACCCCTCCACTTT. The full variable domain, in which reference TRBV11-2 and TRBJ1-6 provide the parts outside the CDR3, is EAGVAQSPRYKIIEKRQSVAFWCNPISGHATLYWYQQILGQGPKLLIQFQNNGVVDDSQLPKDRFSAERLKGVDSTLKIQPAKLEDSAVYLCASSLGDRGNSPLHFGNGTRLTVT.

This clonotype was observed a few times. V usage is TRBV6-6 and J usage is TRBJ1-2; D might be TRBD1 (6 bases). CDR3 length equals 14 residues. Germline CDR1 reads MNHNY; CDR2 reads SVGAGI (reference sequence). Trimming shortened V by 5 bases and J by 3 bases, and 13 bases separated the two germline ends. CDR3 residues: CASSRSGGDYGYTF. In DNA form, the CDR3 reads TGTGCCAGCAGTCGGTCCGGGGGCGACTATGGCTACACCTTC.

The chain has TRBV5-1 and TRBJ2-1; 7 bases are shared with TRBD1. This CDR3 has 16 residues. Germline values: CDR1 SGHRS, CDR2 YFSETQ. V dropped 0 bases and J dropped 9; count of bases not matched to a gene: 12. The CDR3 region is CASSLVPRGLRSEQFF. CDR3 DNA sequence: TGCGCCAGCAGCTTGGTACCCAGGGGGTTAAGGAGTGAGCAGTTCTTC.

The sample holds a few counts of this clonotype. The J gene is TRBJ2-7, the V gene TRBV5-6; D uncertain. The germline V gene has CDR1 SGHDT and CDR2 YYEEEE. Trimming shortened V by 5 bases and J by 7 bases, and 10 bases separated the two germline ends. There are 11 residues in the CDR3. DNA for the CDR3: TGTGCCAGCAGTTTTTACAATGAGCAGTACTTC. This sequence encodes CASSFYNEQYF.

The gene calls are TRBV19 and TRBJ2-3; 7 bases map to TRBD2. This CDR3 spans 13 amino acids. V trimming: 5 bases; J trimming: 5 bases; junction bases outside the gene matches: 4. Germline V gene sequence: CDR1 LNHDA, CDR2 SQIVND (reference sequence). Written as DNA, the CDR3 is TGTGCCAGTAGTCCACCGGGGGGAGATACGCAGTATTTT. Amino acid sequence: CASSPPGGDTQYF.

The chain combines TRBV6-6 with TRBJ1-2; D call uncertain. The V gene's germline CDR1 is MNHNY and CDR2 SVGAGI (reference sequence). This CDR3 is 12 amino acids long. Between the trimmed V and J ends, which lost 10 bases and 4 bases, there was a span of 13 bases. Here the CDR3 DNA reads TGTGCCACCCAAGACGGCCTCTATGGCTACACCTTC. This translates into CATQDGLYGYTF.

This clonotype was observed a single time. The chain uses TRBV3-1 and TRBJ1-1; no firm D call. V was clipped by 0 bases and J by 1 base, with 9 bases between them. This CDR3 region has 15 residues. From germline, CDR1 is LGHDT and CDR2 YNNKEL (reference sequence). This chain's CDR3 is CASSQDLSGNTEAFF. Written as DNA, the CDR3 is TGTGCCAGCAGCCAAGATCTATCAGGGAACACTGAAGCTTTCTTT. Together with reference TRBV3-1 and TRBJ1-1, the CDR3 gives the full variable domain: DTAVSQTPKYLVTQMGNDKSIKCEQNLGHDTMYWYKQDSKKFLKIMFSYNNKELIINETVPNRFSPKSPDKAHLNLHINSLELGDSAVYFCASSQDLSGNTEAFFGQGTRLTVV.

This sequence joins TRBV2 and TRBJ2-3, with TRBD2 matching over 10 bases. The CDR3 covers 15 residues. The V and J ends lost 4 bases and 5 bases, in that order; junction bases with no gene match: 6. Germline V gives CDR1 SNHLY, CDR2 FYNNEI. The CDR3 bases are TGTGCCAGCAGTGTCTGGCTAGCGGGAGAAGATACGCAGTATTTT. Translation: CASSVWLAGEDTQYF. Using reference TRBV2 and TRBJ2-3 for the parts outside the CDR3, the full variable domain is EPEVTQTPSHQVTQMGQEVILRCVPISNHLYFYWYRQILGQKVEFLVSFYNNEISEKSEIFDDQFSVERPDGSNFTLKIRSTKLEDSAMYFCASSVWLAGEDTQYFGPGTRLTVL.

V gene TRBV5-5 combines with J gene TRBJ1-1, with D hard to call. V was clipped by 3 bases and J by 3 bases, with 6 bases between them. This CDR3 is 12 amino acids long. Germline V gene lookup returns CDR1 SGHKS and CDR2 YYEKEE (reference sequence). CDR3 bases: TGTGCCAGCAGCTCCGACGACACTGAAGCTTTCTTT. It translates to CASSSDDTEAFF.

This clonotype was counted only a few times. The J gene is TRBJ1-4, the V gene TRBV6-6, with D maybe TRBD1 (5 bases). The germline V and J ends were trimmed by 3 bases and 8 bases, with 19 bases remaining between them. The CDR3 loop spans 16 amino acids. Germline V gene lookup returns CDR1 MNHNY and CDR2 SVGAGI (reference sequence). DNA of the CDR3: TGTGCCAGCAGTTATCGGGGCTCCCTAAGGAGGGAAAAACTGTTTTTT. This codes for CASSYRGSLRREKLFF.

DNA for the CDR3: TGTGCCAGCAGCAAAGCGGGACAGGGCGGACAGCCCCAGCATTTT. This sequence encodes CASSKAGQGGQPQHF. This chain joins TRBV21-1 and TRBJ1-5; the D call TRBD1 from the table was never checked on the DNA. TRBV21-1 is described as a pseudogene. This CDR3 is built from 15 residues.

This clonotype was seen more than once but under ten times. V usage is TRBV20-1 and J usage is TRBJ2-4; 11 bases align to TRBD2. The trim removed 3 bases at V and 6 bases at J, leaving 1 base unmatched. Germline loops: CDR1 DFQATT, CDR2 SNEGSKA (reference sequence). This CDR3 spans 13 amino acids. CDR3 sequence reads: CSASLAGGNIQYF. CDR3 coding DNA: TGCAGTGCTAGCCTAGCGGGAGGAAACATTCAGTACTTC.

This clonotype was seen a few times. The DNA for the CDR3 is TGTGCCAGCAGTGGTGGCGGACAAGAGACCCAGTTCTTC. Its protein is CASSGGGQETQFF. This chain joins TRBV12-3 or TRBV12-4 and TRBJ2-5; D possibly corresponds to TRBD1 (5 bases). The last part of the DNA fits TRBJ2-1 better; the J call may be wrong. This CDR3 contains 13 residues.

The V call is TRBV20-1, the J call TRBJ1-2; 8 bases are shared with TRBD1. Germline V gives CDR1 DFQATT, CDR2 SNEGSKA (reference sequence). The trim removed 3 bases at V and 8 bases at J, leaving 8 bases unmatched. This CDR3 has 13 residues. The CDR3 here is CSARGTGYDGYTF. The CDR3 bases are TGCAGTGCTAGGGGGACAGGCTACGACGGCTACACCTTC.

This rearrangement joins TRBV12-3 or TRBV12-4 to TRBJ1-2; the D is unclear. V was shortened by 5 bases and J by 4 bases, with 17 bases between the two germline ends. The CDR3 runs to 15 residues. CDR3 protein: CASSPQDPSIYGYTF. CDR3 DNA: TGTGCCAGCAGTCCTCAGGATCCCTCAATCTATGGCTACACCTTC.